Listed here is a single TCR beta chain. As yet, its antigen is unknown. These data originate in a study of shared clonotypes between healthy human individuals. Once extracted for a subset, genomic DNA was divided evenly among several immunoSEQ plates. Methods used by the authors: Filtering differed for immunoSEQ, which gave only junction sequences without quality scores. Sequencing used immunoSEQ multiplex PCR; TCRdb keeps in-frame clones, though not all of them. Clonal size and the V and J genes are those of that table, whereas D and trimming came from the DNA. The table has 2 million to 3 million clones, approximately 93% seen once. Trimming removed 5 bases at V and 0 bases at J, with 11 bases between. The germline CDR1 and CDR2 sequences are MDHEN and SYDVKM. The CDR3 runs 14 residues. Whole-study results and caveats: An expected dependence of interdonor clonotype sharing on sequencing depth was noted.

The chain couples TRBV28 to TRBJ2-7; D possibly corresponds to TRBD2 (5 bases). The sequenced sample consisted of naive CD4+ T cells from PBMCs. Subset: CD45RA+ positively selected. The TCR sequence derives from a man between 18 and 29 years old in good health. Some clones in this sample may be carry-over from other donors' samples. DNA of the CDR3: TGTGCCAGCAGTGAGACAACTAGCTCCTACGAGCAGTACTTC. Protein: CASSETTSSYEQYF.